The TCR beta chain described here comes from a study of T-cell memory formation after mild COVID-19. Each CDR3 protein is one row after TCRdb ran MiXCR on the 5' RACE reads. The sample has hundreds of thousands of distinct CDR3 sequences, approximately 24% seen once. The CDR3 runs to 16 residues. Trimming removed 4 bases from V and 5 bases from J; junction bases left unmatched: 9. The sequence was obtained from an adult woman who had mild COVID-19 (a few samples of this study predate the infection). Cell type and time point are not known. Sequencing input: PBMCs or a T cell subset sorted from them (not recorded which). V usage is TRBV12-3 or TRBV12-4 and J usage is TRBJ1-4, with 8 bases matching TRBD1. Written as DNA, the CDR3 is TGTGCCAGCAGTTCATACCGGGACAGGTTAAATGAAAAACTGTTTTTT. This translates into CASSSYRDRLNEKLFF.